This T cell receptor (beta chain) came from a study of regulatory T cells in long-lasting Graves disease. Study conclusions and caveats: TCR diversity was lower in persistent Graves' patients (versus newly diagnosed ones).

The table lists this clonotype with many counts. Its antigen is not identified. J lost 4 bases, V lost 5 bases, and 6 bases had no gene match. Germline-derived CDR1 and CDR2 are LGHDT and YNNKEL (reference sequence). This CDR3 is 14 amino acids long. Arm-PCR of CDR3 regions and iRepertoire HTBI primers were used to build TCR beta libraries. MiXCR was run by TCRdb on the multiplex PCR reads, yielding one entry per CDR3 protein. The sample holds some 460,000 distinct CDR3 sequences, around 16% seen once. Time point given: newly diagnosed GD, antithyroid drugs for less than 3 months. PBMCs were the source of the RNA used for TCR sequencing. These data also formed part of another study, on T cells in Graves' hyperthyroidism and ophthalmopathy.

The clonotype comes from a man aged 35-49 years with Graves disease. Sequencing was performed on peripheral blood mononuclear cells (PBMCs), taken at new diagnosis, from a patient treated with antithyroid drugs. The gene calls are TRBV3-1 and TRBJ2-5; 8 bases map to TRBD1. This chain's CDR3 is CASSSWTGRETQYF. DNA of the CDR3: TGTGCCAGCAGCTCCTGGACAGGGCGAGAGACCCAGTACTTC.